This T cell receptor (beta chain) was obtained from a study of T-cell memory formation after mild COVID-19. Overall study: Clusters of TCRs were largely donor specific.

Constant-segment-primed 5'RACE gave TCR alpha and TCR beta cDNA libraries with sample barcodes and UMIs. One entry per CDR3 protein results from TCRdb running MiXCR on the 5' RACE reads. The sample has roughly 150,000 distinct CDR3 sequences; over 10% are singletons. Overall study findings and caveats: CD8+ contracting clones occupied EMRA, while CD4+ ones occupied mainly CM and EM. Later expanders leaned toward CD4+, whereas clones contracting from day 15 to 85 were balanced CD4/CD8.

This clonotype was detected a few times. The antigen is unknown. The CDR3 is 11 residues long. V lost 4 bases, J lost 5 bases, and 6 bases lay in between. Germline V lookup: CDR1 SGHTA, CDR2 FQGNSA. This sequence was found in a man in his late teens or twenties who had mild COVID-19 (a few samples of this study predate the infection). Cell type and time point are not known. The chain couples TRBV7-2 to TRBJ2-7; D not resolved. The specimen was PBMCs or a T cell subset sorted from them (not recorded which). The CDR3 DNA is TGTGCCAGCAGCTCCTTCCACGAGCAGTACTTC. Translation gives CASSSFHEQYF.